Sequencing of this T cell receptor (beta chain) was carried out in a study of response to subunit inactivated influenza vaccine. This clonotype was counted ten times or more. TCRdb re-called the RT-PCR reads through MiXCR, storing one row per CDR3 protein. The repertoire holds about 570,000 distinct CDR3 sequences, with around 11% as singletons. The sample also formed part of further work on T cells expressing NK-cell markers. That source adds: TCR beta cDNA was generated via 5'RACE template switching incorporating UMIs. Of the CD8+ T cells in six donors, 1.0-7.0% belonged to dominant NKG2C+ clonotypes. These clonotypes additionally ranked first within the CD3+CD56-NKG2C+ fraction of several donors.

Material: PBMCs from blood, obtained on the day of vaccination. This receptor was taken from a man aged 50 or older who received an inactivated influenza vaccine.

CDR3 sequence (DNA): TGTGCCACCAGTGACCCCACTATAGCGGGGGGGGGGCCAGATACGCAGTATTTT. It codes for CATSDPTIAGGGPDTQYF. The chain employs TRBV24-1 and TRBJ2-3; 11 bases line up with TRBD2. CDR1 is KGHDR and CDR2 is SFDVKD in the germline V gene. CDR3 size: 18 residues. The V gene end was trimmed by 4 bases and the J gene end by 4 bases; junction bases not matched to a gene: 12.